The text below deals with one T cell receptor (beta chain). The CDR3 totals 14 residues. Trimming took off 8 bases at V and 6 bases at J, with 18 bases between the two ends. The germline V gene encodes CDR1 LNHDA and CDR2 SQIVND (reference sequence). The repertoire was sequenced with immunoSEQ multiplex PCR; TCRdb's copy has only in-frame clones and lacks some. Among about 230,000 clones listed, roughly 84% were seen once. The sample is drawn from a study of blood T cell repertoires in COVID-19. Whole-study context: Sources were T cells, B-cell-depleted T cells, or PBMCs; the material itself was cDNA or gDNA.

Input material: peripheral blood. The chain couples TRBV19 to TRBJ2-3; a weak D match, TRBD2 (6 bases). The TCR sequence derives from a woman aged 40 to 55 who had recovered from COVID-19. CDR3 DNA sequence: TGTGCCAGTGGACTATCGTCACTTCGGGATACGCAGTATTTT. It specifies CASGLSSLRDTQYF.